This entry lists 15 T cell receptor beta chains sequenced from one sample in a study of shared clonotypes between healthy human individuals. TCRdb's table, derived via immunoSEQ multiplex PCR, lists solely in-frame clones and lacks some. The table lists 2 million to 3 million clones, over 85% of them singletons. The specimen sequenced was naive CD4+ T cells from PBMCs. Regarding subset: CD45RA+ positively selected. The receptors shown here come from a young man in good health. Some clones in this sample may be carry-over from other donors' samples.

Comment on this clone: The identical CDR3 is also encoded by other nucleotide sequences in the sample. V is TRBV5-4 and J is TRBJ2-3; D call uncertain. Germline V gene sequence: CDR1 SGHNT, CDR2 YYREEE (reference sequence). CDR3 length: 11 amino acids. V shed 0 bases and J shed 6 bases, with 2 bases lying between them. CDR3 residues: CASSLADTQYF. CDR3 coding DNA: TGTGCCAGCAGCTTGGCGGATACGCAGTATTTT.

This sequence joins TRBV29-1 and TRBJ2-5; TRBD2 matches at 10 bases. The V gene's germline CDR1 is SQVTM and CDR2 ANQGSEA. V lost 5 bases to trimming and J lost 4 bases; unmatched junction nucleotides: 4. This CDR3 is built from 13 residues. The CDR3 DNA follows: TGCAGCGTTAGCGGGAGGGCCTCAGAGACCCAGTACTTC. It translates to CSVSGRASETQYF.

V is TRBV28 and J is TRBJ2-7, with D possibly being TRBD2 (5 bases). The germline gives CDR1 MDHEN, CDR2 SYDVKM. Trimming shortened V by 3 bases and J by 5 bases, and 8 bases separated the two germline ends. This CDR3 spans 12 amino acids. The CDR3 DNA reads as TGTGCCAGCAGTTTCTTGAGGGACGAGCAGTACTTC. This sequence encodes CASSFLRDEQYF.

This chain connects TRBV2 to TRBJ2-7; the D gene could be TRBD1 or TRBD2 (5 bases each). Trimming shortened V by 8 bases and J by 0 bases, and 14 bases separated the two germline ends. Germline V gene sequence: CDR1 SNHLY, CDR2 FYNNEI. There are 14 residues in the CDR3. The CDR3 loop is CASGMGPGSYEQYF. CDR3 sequence (DNA): TGTGCCAGCGGAATGGGACCGGGCTCCTACGAGCAGTACTTC.

The sample holds one count of this clone. This chain links TRBV28 with TRBJ1-5; D remains ambiguous. The germline V gene has CDR1 MDHEN and CDR2 SYDVKM. CDR3 size: 12 residues. V was pared by 5 bases and J by 4 bases, with 6 bases between. The CDR3 protein is CASSVLNQPQHF. In DNA form, the CDR3 reads TGTGCCAGCAGTGTACTTAATCAGCCCCAGCATTTT.

The V call is TRBV6-1, the J call TRBJ1-2; D remains unclear. The CDR3 runs to 14 residues. Germline lookup yields CDR1 MNHNS and CDR2 SASEGT. V lost 6 bases to trimming and J lost 7 bases, with 18 bases between them. CDR3 residues: CASRPVLVFTGYTF. CDR3 nucleotides: TGTGCCAGCAGGCCAGTTTTGGTATTTACTGGCTACACCTTC.

Turning to this clone: The CDR3 does not end in the conserved phenylalanine or tryptophan, so this is likely a read error. Because the CDR3's place on the DNA is in doubt, the DNA is left out and the CDR3 is given as listed by TCRdb. This chain connects TRBV4-1 to TRBJ2-3; the tabulated D call, TRBD2, remains unverified against the DNA. Counting both end residues, the CDR3 totals 16 amino acids. Looked up from germline, CDR1 is MGHRA and CDR2 is YSYEKL. This CDR3 is CASSQQGLAGGPLSTL.

The chain is built from TRBV11-2 and TRBJ1-1, with D perhaps TRBD1 (5 bases). Germline V gives CDR1 SGHAT, CDR2 FQNNGV. The CDR3 extends over 14 amino acids. V was pared by 4 bases and J by 1 base, with 10 bases between. The CDR3 is CASSWDRSNTEAFF. CDR3 DNA sequence: TGTGCCAGCAGCTGGGACCGCTCGAACACTGAAGCTTTCTTT.

The J gene is TRBJ2-7, the V gene TRBV19; TRBD1 might be the D (5 bases). The V gene lost 7 bases and the J gene lost 0 bases, with 16 bases spanning the gap. Germline V gene lookup returns CDR1 LNHDA and CDR2 SQIVND (reference sequence). The CDR3 has 15 residues. This CDR3 is CASTLGRSTSYEQYF. The CDR3, as DNA: TGTGCCAGTACCTTGGGGCGTTCCACCTCCTACGAGCAGTACTTC.

This clone showed up just once. This sequence joins TRBV30 and TRBJ1-4; 7 bases line up with TRBD1. Per germline, CDR1 GTSNPN and CDR2 SVGIG (reference sequence). Trimming took 1 base from V and 5 from J; bases not matched to a gene: 10. The CDR3 has 16 amino acids. CDR3 protein: CAWSGPQTGVNEKLFF. CDR3 sequence (DNA): TGTGCCTGGAGTGGACCTCAAACAGGGGTAAATGAAAAACTGTTTTTT.

This clone was seen a handful of times. The identical CDR3 is also encoded by other nucleotide sequences in the sample. J is TRBJ1-1 and V is TRBV29-1, with no clear D. The germline CDR1 and CDR2 sequences are SQVTM and ANQGSEA. The V and J ends lost 4 bases and 3 bases respectively, with 6 bases between them. The CDR3 sequence is 11 residues long. DNA for the CDR3: TGCAGCGTTGGGAGGTACACTGAAGCTTTCTTT. Amino acid sequence: CSVGRYTEAFF.

The chain couples TRBV7-2 to TRBJ2-7; D not certain. V was trimmed by 3 bases and J by 0 bases, leaving 12 bases between them. Germline V gives CDR1 SGHTA, CDR2 FQGNSA. The CDR3 is 15 amino acids. As DNA, the CDR3 is TGTGCCAGCAGCTTTAAAGGTGGTCCCTCCTACGAGCAGTACTTC. Translation: CASSFKGGPSYEQYF.

This chain uses TRBV6-1 with TRBJ2-4; 11 bases match TRBD1. CDR1 and CDR2 from the germline V gene are MNHNS and SASEGT. Losses at the gene ends were 2 bases for V and 8 bases for J; bases not matched to a gene: 8. The CDR3 extends over 16 amino acids. CDR3 sequence (DNA): TGTGCCAGCAGTGAATCCGCCGGACAGGGGGCGGACATTCAGTACTTC. Translation: CASSESAGQGADIQYF.

CDR3: CASENSGGTDTQYF. CDR3 sequence (DNA): TGTGCCAGCGAAAATAGCGGGGGCACAGATACGCAGTATTTT. The chain has TRBV28 and TRBJ2-3; 8 bases map to TRBD2. V was pared by 8 bases and J by 1 base, with 5 bases of the junction left unmatched. The CDR3 has 14 residues. Germline CDR1 reads MDHEN; CDR2 reads SYDVKM.

The chain recombines TRBV4-1 with TRBJ2-1; the match to TRBD2 covers 14 bases. CDR3 size: 16 residues. Germline trimming cut 3 bases from V and 9 bases from J; bases unmatched to any gene: 7. Germline CDR1 and CDR2: MGHRA and YSYEKL. CDR3 coding DNA: TGCGCCAGCAGCCAGATGGGACTAGCGGGAGTTCTTGAGCAGTTCTTC. Translated, it gives CASSQMGLAGVLEQFF.